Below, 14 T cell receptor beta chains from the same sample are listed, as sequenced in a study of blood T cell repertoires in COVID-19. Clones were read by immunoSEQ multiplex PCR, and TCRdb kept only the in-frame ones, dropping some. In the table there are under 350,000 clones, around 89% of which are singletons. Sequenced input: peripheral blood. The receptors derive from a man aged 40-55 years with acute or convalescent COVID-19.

CDR3: CASSPITREYYGYTF. CDR3 DNA sequence: TGTGCCAGCAGCCCAATTACGAGAGAGTATTATGGCTACACCTTC. The chain joins TRBV11-2 to TRBJ1-2; D is ambiguous. This CDR3 has 15 residues. With 5 bases removed from V and 5 bases from J, the gap between germline ends came to 18 bases. Germline CDR1 and CDR2: SGHAT and FQNNGV.

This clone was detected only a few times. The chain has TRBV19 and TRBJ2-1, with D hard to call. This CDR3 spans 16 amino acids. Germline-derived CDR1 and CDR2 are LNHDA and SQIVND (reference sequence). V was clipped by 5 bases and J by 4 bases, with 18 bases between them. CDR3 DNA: TGTGCCAGTAGTCTGACACGTTCTTCTCTTTACAATGAGCAGTTCTTC. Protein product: CASSLTRSSLYNEQFF.

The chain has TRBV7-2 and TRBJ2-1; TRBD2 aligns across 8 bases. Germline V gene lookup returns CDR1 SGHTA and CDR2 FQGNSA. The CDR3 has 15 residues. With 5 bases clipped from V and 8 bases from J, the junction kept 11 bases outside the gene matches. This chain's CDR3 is CASSTLSGGFDEQFF. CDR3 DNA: TGTGCCAGCAGCACCCTGTCGGGGGGGTTTGATGAGCAGTTCTTC.

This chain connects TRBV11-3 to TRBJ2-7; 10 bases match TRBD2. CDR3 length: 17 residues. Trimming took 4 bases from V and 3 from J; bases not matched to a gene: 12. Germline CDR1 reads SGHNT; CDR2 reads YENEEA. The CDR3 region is CASSSDYSSGGDYEQYF. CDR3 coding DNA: TGTGCCAGCAGCTCAGACTATTCTAGCGGGGGTGACTACGAGCAGTACTTC.

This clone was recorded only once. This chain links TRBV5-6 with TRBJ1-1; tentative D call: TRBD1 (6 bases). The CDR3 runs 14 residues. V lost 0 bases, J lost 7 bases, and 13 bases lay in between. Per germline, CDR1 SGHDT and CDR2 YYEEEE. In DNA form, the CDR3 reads TGTGCCAGCAGCTTGGGGACAGCCTTTCTTGAAGCTTTCTTT. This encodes CASSLGTAFLEAFF.

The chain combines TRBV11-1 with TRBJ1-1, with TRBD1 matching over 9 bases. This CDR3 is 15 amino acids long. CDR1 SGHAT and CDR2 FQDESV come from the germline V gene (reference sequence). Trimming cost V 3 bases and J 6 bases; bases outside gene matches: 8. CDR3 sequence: CASSLGVQGAPEAFF. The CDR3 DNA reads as TGTGCCAGCAGCTTGGGAGTACAGGGGGCCCCTGAAGCTTTCTTT.

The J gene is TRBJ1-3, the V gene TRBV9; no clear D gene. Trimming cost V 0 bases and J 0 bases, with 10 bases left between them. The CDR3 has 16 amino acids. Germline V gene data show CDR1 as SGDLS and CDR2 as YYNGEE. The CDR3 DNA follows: TGTGCCAGCAGCGTAGCTACGGACTTCTCTGGAAACACCATATATTTT. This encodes CASSVATDFSGNTIYF.

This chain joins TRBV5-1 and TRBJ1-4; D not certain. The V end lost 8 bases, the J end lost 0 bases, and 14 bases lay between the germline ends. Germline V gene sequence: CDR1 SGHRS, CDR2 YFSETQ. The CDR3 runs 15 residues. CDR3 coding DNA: TGCGCCAGTCAACCCACGGGGACAACTAATGAAAAACTGTTTTTT. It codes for CASQPTGTTNEKLFF. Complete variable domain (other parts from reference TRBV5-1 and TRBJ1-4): KAGVTQTPRYLIKTRGQQVTLSCSPISGHRSVSWYQQTPGQGLQFLFEYFSETQRNKGNFPGRFSGRQFSNSRSEMNVSTLELGDSALYLCASQPTGTTNEKLFFGSGTQLSVL.

The DNA of the CDR3 is TGTGCCAGCTCACGAGGACAGGGTGAGACCCAGTACTTC. It translates to CASSRGQGETQYF. This chain joins TRBV18 and TRBJ2-5; 8 bases are shared with TRBD1. Germline CDR1 reads KGHSH; CDR2 reads LQKENI. V dropped 4 bases and J dropped 5; count of bases not matched to a gene: 3. The CDR3 is made up of 13 amino acids.

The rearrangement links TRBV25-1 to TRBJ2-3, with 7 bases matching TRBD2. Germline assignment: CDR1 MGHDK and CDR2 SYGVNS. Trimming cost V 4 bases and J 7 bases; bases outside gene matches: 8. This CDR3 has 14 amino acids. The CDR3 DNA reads TGTGCCAGCAGTGCCAGCGGGAAAATGTATACGCAGTATTTT. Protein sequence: CASSASGKMYTQYF.

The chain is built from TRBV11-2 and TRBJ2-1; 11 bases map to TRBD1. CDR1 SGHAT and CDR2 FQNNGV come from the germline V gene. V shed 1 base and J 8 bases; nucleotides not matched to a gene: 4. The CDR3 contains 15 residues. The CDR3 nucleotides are TGTGCCAGCAGCTTAGGGACAGGGGGCAAGGATGAGCAGTTCTTC. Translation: CASSLGTGGKDEQFF.

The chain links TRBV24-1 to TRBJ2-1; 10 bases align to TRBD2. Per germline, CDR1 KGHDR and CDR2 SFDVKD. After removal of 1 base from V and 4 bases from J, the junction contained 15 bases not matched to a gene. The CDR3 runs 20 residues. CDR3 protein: CATSDLVERMTSGCYNEQFF. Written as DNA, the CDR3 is TGTGCCACCAGTGATTTAGTGGAACGAATGACTAGCGGGTGTTACAATGAGCAGTTCTTC.

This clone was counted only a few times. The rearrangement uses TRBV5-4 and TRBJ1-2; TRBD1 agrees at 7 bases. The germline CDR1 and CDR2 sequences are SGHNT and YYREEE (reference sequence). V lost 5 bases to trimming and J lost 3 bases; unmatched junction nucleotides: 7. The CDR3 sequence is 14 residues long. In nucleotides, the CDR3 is TGTGCCAGCAGAAACAGGGGCGGTGACTATGGCTACACCTTC. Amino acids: CASRNRGGDYGYTF.

This CDR3 reads CASSDRASRAQDGYTF. CDR3 bases: TGTGCCAGCAGCGACAGGGCTTCCCGGGCTCAGGATGGCTACACCTTC. The chain combines TRBV3-1 (or the pseudogene TRBV3-2) with TRBJ1-2, with 7 bases aligning to TRBD1. Per germline, CDR1 LGHDT and CDR2 YNNKEL (reference sequence). The junction had 15 bases not matched to a gene; V was cut back by 5 bases and J by 6 bases. The CDR3 sequence is 16 residues long.